The 22 T cell receptor beta chains below all came from one sample that was sequenced in a study of blood T cell repertoires in COVID-19. Method: immunoSEQ multiplex PCR; TCRdb's copy keeps in-frame clones and lacks some. This table has fewer than 200,000 clones, about 91% appearing once. The sequencing input was peripheral blood. These receptors were obtained from a woman aged 45 to 65 with acute or convalescent COVID-19.

About this clone: Sequence at one end of the junction differs from germline and may be a read error. The rearrangement joins TRBV18 to TRBJ1-2, with 8 nucleotides matching TRBD1. Germline values: CDR1 KGHSH, CDR2 LQKENI. The CDR3 contains 11 residues. The CDR3 nucleotides are TGTGCCAGCTCCCGATGGACAGGGAAAGTCTTC. Translating it yields CASSRWTGKVF.

The J gene is TRBJ1-1, the V gene TRBV4-2, with D possibly TRBD1 on 6 matching bases. Germline values: CDR1 LGHNA, CDR2 YNFKEQ. The CDR3 is made up of 15 amino acids. Trimming took 1 base from V and 1 from J, leaving 10 bases between them. The CDR3 spells CASSQVAGANTEAFF. The DNA for the CDR3 is TGTGCCAGCAGCCAAGTGGCAGGGGCGAACACTGAAGCTTTCTTT.

The chain recombines TRBV25-1 with TRBJ1-1; D is unclear. From germline, CDR1 is MGHDK and CDR2 SYGVNS. V lost 8 bases to trimming and J lost 0 bases, with 16 bases between them. The CDR3 sequence is 15 residues long. The CDR3 is CASAQAGIMNTEAFF. The DNA of the CDR3 is TGTGCCAGCGCTCAGGCGGGGATCATGAACACTGAAGCTTTCTTT.

The gene calls are TRBV27 and TRBJ2-3; 9 bases line up with TRBD2. Losses at the gene ends were 6 bases for V and 5 bases for J; bases not matched to a gene: 6. The CDR3 sequence is 14 residues long. Germline V gene sequence: CDR1 MNHEY, CDR2 SMNVEV (reference sequence). For the CDR3, the DNA is TGTGCCAGCAGGGATAGCGGGGGAGAAGATACGCAGTATTTT. Translated: CASRDSGGEDTQYF.

CDR3 amino acids: CATRGREKETQYF. The CDR3 DNA reads as TGTGCCACCAGGGGCCGGGAGAAAGAGACCCAGTACTTC. This chain uses TRBV24-1 with TRBJ2-5; the D gene is possibly TRBD2 (6 bases). This CDR3 spans 13 amino acids. CDR1 and CDR2 from the germline V gene are KGHDR and SFDVKD. Trimming shortened V by 7 bases and J by 3 bases, and 11 bases separated the two germline ends.

This chain joins TRBV15 and TRBJ1-1; TRBD1 is a possible D gene (5 bases). Germline assignment: CDR1 LNHNV and CDR2 YYDKDF (reference sequence). This CDR3 has 13 residues. Trimming removed 2 bases from V and 6 bases from J, with 10 bases in between. CDR3: CATSRLTGAEAFF. The CDR3 DNA reads TGTGCCACCAGCAGACTAACGGGGGCTGAAGCTTTCTTT. Full variable domain (missing parts from reference TRBV15 and TRBJ1-1): DAMVIQNPRYQVTQFGKPVTLSCSQTLNHNVMYWYQQKSSQAPKLLFHYYDKDFNNEADTPDNFQSRRPNTSFCFLDIRSPGLGDTAMYLCATSRLTGAEAFFGQGTRLTVV.

The gene calls are TRBV3-1 (or the pseudogene TRBV3-2) and TRBJ1-3; 9 positions agree with TRBD1. Trimming removed 4 bases from V and 8 bases from J; junction bases left unmatched: 6. CDR3 length equals 14 residues. The germline gives CDR1 LGHDT, CDR2 YNNKEL (reference sequence). CDR3 sequence (DNA): TGTGCCAGCAGCCGGGGACAGGGCCAATACACCATATATTTT. It translates to CASSRGQGQYTIYF.

The rearrangement links TRBV6-5 to TRBJ2-1; unclear D gene. CDR3 length equals 15 residues. The V and J ends lost 6 bases and 0 bases respectively, with 12 bases between them. CDR1 and CDR2 (germline): MNHEY, SVGAGI. The CDR3 DNA follows: TGTGCCAGCAGAACTCTAGTGAGCTCCTACAATGAGCAGTTCTTC. This codes for CASRTLVSSYNEQFF.

The table lists this clone with a count of one. The chain couples TRBV5-4 to TRBJ2-7, with D maybe TRBD1 (5 bases). Germline CDR1 and CDR2: SGHNT and YYREEE (reference sequence). The CDR3 totals 12 residues. V was shortened by 0 bases and J by 7 bases, with 8 bases between the two germline ends. CDR3 in DNA: TGTGCCAGCAGCTTGGATAGGGGAGAGCAGTACTTC. The encoded protein is CASSLDRGEQYF.

This chain connects TRBV18 to TRBJ1-6; D unresolved. The CDR3 is made up of 15 amino acids. V dropped 3 bases and J dropped 0 bases, with 6 bases sitting between them. The germline V gene encodes CDR1 KGHSH and CDR2 LQKENI. CDR3 DNA: TGTGCCAGCTCACCGTCGAGCTCCTATAATTCACCCCTCCACTTT. It translates to CASSPSSSYNSPLHF. Full variable domain (rest looked up from reference TRBV18 and TRBJ1-6): NAGVMQNPRHLVRRRGQEARLRCSPMKGHSHVYWYRQLPEEGLKFMVYLQKENIIDESGMPKERFSAEFPKEGPSILRIQQVVRGDSAAYFCASSPSSSYNSPLHFGNGTRLTVT.

The chain employs TRBV10-3 and TRBJ1-1; D is ambiguous. This CDR3 is built from 14 residues. V gave up 7 bases and J gave up 1 base, with 13 bases separating them. Germline values: CDR1 ENHRY, CDR2 SYGVKD. CDR3: CAITPGFRNTEAFF. CDR3 coding DNA: TGTGCCATCACGCCGGGTTTTAGGAACACTGAAGCTTTCTTT.

The chain couples TRBV2 to TRBJ1-2; D is unresolved. CDR1 is SNHLY and CDR2 is FYNNEI in the germline V gene. V lost 3 bases, J lost 7 bases, and 12 bases lay in between. This CDR3 region has 13 residues. CDR3: CASSDSGRAGYTF. Written as DNA, the CDR3 is TGTGCCAGCAGTGACTCCGGGAGGGCTGGCTACACCTTC.

The chain carries TRBV9 and TRBJ1-4; 7 nucleotides line up with TRBD1. J gave up 4 bases and V 5 bases, and 2 bases lay outside the gene matches. From germline, CDR1 is SGDLS and CDR2 YYNGEE. The CDR3 sequence is 13 residues long. The DNA for the CDR3 is TGTGCCAGCAGGGGACAGAGTAATGAAAAACTGTTTTTT. It is translated as CASRGQSNEKLFF. Filled out from reference TRBV9 and TRBJ1-4, the complete variable domain reads DSGVTQTPKHLITATGQRVTLRCSPRSGDLSVYWYQQSLDQGLQFLIQYYNGEERAKGNILERFSAQQFPDLHSELNLSSLELGDSALYFCASRGQSNEKLFFGSGTQLSVL.

The V gene is TRBV6-2 or TRBV6-3, the J gene TRBJ2-1, with TRBD2 matching over 8 bases. Unmatched junction bases numbered 10, after V lost 2 bases and J lost 4 bases. There are 17 residues in the CDR3. The germline V gene has CDR1 MNHEY and CDR2 SVGEGT. Here the CDR3 DNA reads TGTGCCAGCAGTTACCGTTCGGCGGGAGGACGGTACAATGAGCAGTTCTTC. Protein product: CASSYRSAGGRYNEQFF.

On this clone itself: No DNA is shown, since the ends of the CDR3 on it are uncertain; the CDR3 is the one TCRdb lists. The J gene is TRBJ1-2, the V gene TRBV5-1; TRBD1 is the table's D call and was not checked against the DNA. Germline V gene lookup returns CDR1 SGHRS and CDR2 YFSETQ. The CDR3 sequence runs 13 residues, both termini included. The CDR3 sequence: CASSLVGTGSHTF.

The chain joins TRBV24-1 to TRBJ1-5; 7 bases fit TRBD1. This CDR3 comprises 18 residues. Germline V lookup: CDR1 KGHDR, CDR2 SFDVKD. V dropped 4 bases and J dropped 6; count of bases not matched to a gene: 17. CDR3: CATSDTREGTDSGQPQHF. CDR3 coding DNA: TGTGCCACCAGTGACACCCGGGAGGGGACAGATTCAGGTCAGCCCCAGCATTTT.

The chain carries TRBV7-2 and TRBJ2-1; tentatively, D is TRBD2 (6 bases). The CDR3 extends over 14 amino acids. V lost 3 bases and J lost 4, with 10 bases in between. Germline CDR1 is SGHTA and CDR2 is FQGNSA. The CDR3 protein is CASSFGSGYNEQFF. The CDR3, as DNA: TGTGCCAGCAGCTTCGGGAGCGGGTACAATGAGCAGTTCTTC.

This chain joins TRBV11-2 and TRBJ2-1; the match to TRBD1 covers 9 bases. In germline, CDR1 is SGHAT, CDR2 FQNNGV. CDR3 length: 17 residues. V was pared by 5 bases and J by 4 bases, with 12 bases of the junction left unmatched. The DNA for the CDR3 is TGTGCCAGCAGCCGCCGACAGGGGGTACCTTATTACAATGAGCAGTTCTTC. It translates to CASSRRQGVPYYNEQFF.

V gene TRBV2 combines with J gene TRBJ2-1; perhaps TRBD1 as D (6 bases). V lost 2 bases to trimming and J lost 10 bases, with 12 bases between them. Germline CDR1 is SNHLY and CDR2 is FYNNEI. CDR3 length: 13 residues. CDR3 bases: TGTGCCAGCAGTGAATTGGGGGCAGGGGAGCAGTTCTTC. This encodes CASSELGAGEQFF.

This rearrangement joins TRBV27 to TRBJ2-3, with D perhaps matching TRBD2 (6 bases). This CDR3 spans 13 amino acids. Per germline, CDR1 MNHEY and CDR2 SMNVEV (reference sequence). V dropped 10 bases and J dropped 8 bases, with 19 bases sitting between them. CDR3 in amino acids: CATSLARSGTQYF. In DNA form, the CDR3 reads TGTGCCACCTCCCTAGCGCGCTCAGGTACGCAGTATTTT.

J is TRBJ1-2 and V is TRBV24-1, with D tentatively TRBD1 (5 bases). The V end was cut by 3 bases, the J end by 8 bases, with 9 bases between. Germline lookup yields CDR1 KGHDR and CDR2 SFDVKD. The CDR3 runs to 12 residues. The CDR3 DNA follows: TGTGCCACCAGTGATACAGGAGTGGGCTACACCTTC. Translating gives CATSDTGVGYTF.

CDR3 region: CASSSRGQKRIQETQYF. In nucleotides, the CDR3 is TGTGCCAGCAGCTCCAGGGGGCAGAAAAGAATTCAAGAGACCCAGTACTTC. The chain carries TRBV11-3 and TRBJ2-5, with 8 bases lining up with TRBD1. The CDR3 runs to 17 residues. Germline loops: CDR1 SGHNT, CDR2 YENEEA. The trim removed 4 bases at V and 2 bases at J, leaving 12 bases unmatched. Drawing the rest from reference TRBV11-3 and TRBJ2-5, the complete variable domain is EAGVVQSPRYKIIEKKQPVAFWCNPISGHNTLYWYLQNLGQGPELLIRYENEEAVDDSQLPKDRFSAERLKGVDSTLKIQPAELGDSAVYLCASSSRGQKRIQETQYFGPGTRLLVL.